This entry lists 7 T cell receptor beta chains sequenced from one sample in a study of regulatory T cells in long-lasting Graves disease. Building the TCR beta libraries relied on iRepertoire HTBI primers, and CDR3 regions underwent Arm-PCR. MiXCR, run by TCRdb on the multiplex PCR reads, gives a single entry per CDR3 protein. The table shows roughly 420,000 distinct CDR3 sequences, with around 15% occurring only once. The time point is: newly diagnosed GD, antithyroid drugs for less than 3 months. Following extraction of RNA from PBMCs, that RNA was used to make the TCR library. This same sample was also part of a study on T cells in Graves' hyperthyroidism and ophthalmopathy.

This material consisted of peripheral blood mononuclear cells (PBMCs), taken at new diagnosis, from a patient treated with antithyroid drugs. These TCRs come from a woman in her forties or fifties with Graves disease.

This clonotype was counted many times. The chain has TRBV20-1 and TRBJ2-3, with no clear D. Trimming took 0 bases from V and 0 from J, leaving 10 bases between them. CDR3 length: 15 amino acids. Germline V gene sequence: CDR1 DFQATT, CDR2 SNEGSKA (reference sequence). CDR3 DNA: TGCAGTGCTAGAGAACATGCGGACAGCACAGATACGCAGTATTTT. As protein: CSAREHADSTDTQYF.

In its sample, this clonotype was seen a few times. V gene TRBV29-1 combines with J gene TRBJ1-2, with D uncertain. The CDR3 extends over 12 amino acids. Germline CDR1 SQVTM, CDR2 ANQGSEA. V dropped 3 bases and J dropped 2 bases, with 7 bases sitting between them. Here the CDR3 reads CSVDFRNYGYTF. Written as DNA, the CDR3 is TGCAGCGTTGACTTCAGGAACTATGGCTACACCTTC.

The chain employs TRBV30 and TRBJ2-2; 9 positions match TRBD2. Germline V CDR1 and CDR2: GTSNPN, SVGIG (reference sequence). V dropped 2 bases and J dropped 6; count of bases not matched to a gene: 13. This CDR3 has 17 amino acids. The CDR3 nucleotides are TGTGCCTGGAGTTGGTTCCGGACTGGCGGGAGGGCCGGGGAGCTGTTTTTT. Encoded protein: CAWSWFRTGGRAGELFF.

This clonotype was detected ten times or more. The rearrangement links TRBV7-9 to TRBJ2-1; D possibly corresponds to TRBD2 (5 bases). Trimming removed 2 bases from V and 5 bases from J, with 19 bases in between. CDR1 and CDR2 (germline): SEHNR, FQNEAQ (reference sequence). The CDR3 is 17 amino acids. CDR3 loop: CASSLLGWEFFHNEQFF. In DNA, the CDR3 is TGTGCCAGCAGCTTACTTGGTTGGGAGTTCTTCCACAATGAGCAGTTCTTC.

Ten or more counts support this clonotype. The chain has TRBV28 and TRBJ1-2; D gene unclear. V was pared by 7 bases and J by 5 bases, with 11 bases between. Germline CDR1 reads MDHEN; CDR2 reads SYDVKM. The CDR3 is made up of 12 amino acids. CDR3 bases: TGTGCCAGCACCGACCCCCCATATGGCTACACCTTC. Protein: CASTDPPYGYTF.

The V and J genes are TRBV10-3 and TRBJ2-7, with D perhaps matching TRBD2 (5 bases). The CDR3 length is 15 residues. V lost 4 bases to trimming and J lost 1 base, with 14 bases between them. Germline CDR1 is ENHRY and CDR2 is SYGVKD. The CDR3 DNA sequence: TGTGCCATCAGTGTAGGAGAAGGACTTTCCTACGAGCAGTACTTC. Amino acids: CAISVGEGLSYEQYF.

The chain employs TRBV4-2 and TRBJ2-2; TRBD2 agrees at 7 bases. CDR1 is LGHNA and CDR2 is YNFKEQ in the germline V gene. This CDR3 is built from 17 residues. V lost 1 base, J lost 5 bases, and 10 bases stayed unmatched. The CDR3 nucleotides read TGTGCCAGCAGCCAAGTGACGGGCGGGAGATCAACCGGGGAGCTGTTTTTT. This gives the protein CASSQVTGGRSTGELFF.